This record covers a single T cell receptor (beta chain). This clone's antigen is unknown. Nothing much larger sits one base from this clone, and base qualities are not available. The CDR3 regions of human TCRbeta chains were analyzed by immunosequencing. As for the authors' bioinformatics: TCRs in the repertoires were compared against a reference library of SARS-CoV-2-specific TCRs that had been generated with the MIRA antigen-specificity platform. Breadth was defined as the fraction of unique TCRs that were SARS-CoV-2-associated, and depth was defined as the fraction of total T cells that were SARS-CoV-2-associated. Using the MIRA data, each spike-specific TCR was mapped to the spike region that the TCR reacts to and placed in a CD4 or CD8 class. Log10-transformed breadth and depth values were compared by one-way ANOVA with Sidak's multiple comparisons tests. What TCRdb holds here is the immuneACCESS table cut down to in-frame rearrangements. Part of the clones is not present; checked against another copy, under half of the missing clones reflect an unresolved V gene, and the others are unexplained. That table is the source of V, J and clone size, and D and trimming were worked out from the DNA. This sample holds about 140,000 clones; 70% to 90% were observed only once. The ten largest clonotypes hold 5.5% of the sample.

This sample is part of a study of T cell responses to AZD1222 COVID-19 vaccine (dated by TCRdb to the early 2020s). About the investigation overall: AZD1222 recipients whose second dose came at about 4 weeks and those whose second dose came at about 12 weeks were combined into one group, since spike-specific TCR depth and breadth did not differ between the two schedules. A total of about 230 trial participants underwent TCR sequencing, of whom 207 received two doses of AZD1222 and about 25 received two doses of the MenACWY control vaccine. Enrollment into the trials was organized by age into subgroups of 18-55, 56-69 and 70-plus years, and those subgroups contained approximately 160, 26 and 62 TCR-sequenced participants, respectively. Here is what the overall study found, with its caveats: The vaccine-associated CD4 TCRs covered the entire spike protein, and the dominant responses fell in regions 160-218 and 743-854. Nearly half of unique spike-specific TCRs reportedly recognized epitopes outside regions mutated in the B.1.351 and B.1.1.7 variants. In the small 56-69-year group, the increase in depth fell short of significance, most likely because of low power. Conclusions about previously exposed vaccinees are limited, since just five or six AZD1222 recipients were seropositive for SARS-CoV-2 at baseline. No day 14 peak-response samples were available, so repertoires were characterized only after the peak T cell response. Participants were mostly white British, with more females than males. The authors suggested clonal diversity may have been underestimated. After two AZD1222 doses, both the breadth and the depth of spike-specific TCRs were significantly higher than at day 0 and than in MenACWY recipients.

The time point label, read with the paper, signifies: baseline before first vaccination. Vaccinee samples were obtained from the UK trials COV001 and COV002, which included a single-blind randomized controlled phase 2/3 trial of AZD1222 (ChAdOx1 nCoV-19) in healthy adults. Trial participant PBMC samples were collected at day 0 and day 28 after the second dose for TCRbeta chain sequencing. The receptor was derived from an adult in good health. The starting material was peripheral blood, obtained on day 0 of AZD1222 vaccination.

The bases read TGTGCCAGCAGCTTAGAAGGGACAGGGACCATGAACACTGAAGCTTTCTTT. The translation is CASSLEGTGTMNTEAFF. The receptor chain draws on TRBV7-9 and TRBJ1-1; 9 central nucleotides agree with TRBD1. Trimmed from V: 1 base; trimmed from J: 0 bases; junction bases lacking a gene match: 6. Including cysteine and phenylalanine, the CDR3 has 17 amino acids. Here the CDR3 DNA is all that survives: 51 bases in frame from base 1. The germline V gene (reference sequence) specifies SEHNR as CDR1 and FQNEAQ as CDR2.